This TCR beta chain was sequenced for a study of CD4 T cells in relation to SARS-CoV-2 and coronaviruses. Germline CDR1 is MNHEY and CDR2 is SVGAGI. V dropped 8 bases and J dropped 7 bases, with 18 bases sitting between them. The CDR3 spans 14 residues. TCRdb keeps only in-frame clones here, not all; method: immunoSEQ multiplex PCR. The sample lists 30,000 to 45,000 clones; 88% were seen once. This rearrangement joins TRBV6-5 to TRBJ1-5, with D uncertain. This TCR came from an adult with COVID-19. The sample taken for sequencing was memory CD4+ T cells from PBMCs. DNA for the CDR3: TGTGCCAGCCCTGGGCCAGACCTTTGGCAGCCCCAGCATTTT. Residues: CASPGPDLWQPQHF.